This record looks at one T cell receptor beta chain sequence and its context. Its antigen remains unknown. Germline loops: CDR1 MNHEY, CDR2 SVGEGT. Trimming shortened V by 2 bases and J by 2 bases, and 9 bases separated the two germline ends. The CDR3 loop spans 14 amino acids. The use of a sample-barcoded 5' primer and a J-beta primer mix characterized a second PCR of roughly 6 to 11 cycles. Individual samples furnished no less than 3 million CDR3-containing paired-end reads apiece. MiXCR was run by TCRdb on the 5' RACE reads, yielding one entry per CDR3 protein. Here the sample spans over a million distinct CDR3 sequences, roughly two fifths being singletons. These data come from a study of blood T cells in healthy people across ages. Whole-study findings and limits: It was the long-lived donors that had more naive CD4+ cells and higher diversity than aged donors. Per million T cells, the diversity of TCR beta decreased roughly linearly as age advanced. Considered underestimates were the diversity estimates obtained from one million T cells.

This chain links TRBV6-2 or TRBV6-3 with TRBJ2-5; D not resolved. The sample taken for sequencing was blood. The TCR comes from a woman younger than 35 in good health. CDR3 sequence reads: CASSYAAEQETQYF. CDR3 coding DNA: TGTGCCAGCAGTTACGCGGCAGAACAAGAGACCCAGTACTTC.